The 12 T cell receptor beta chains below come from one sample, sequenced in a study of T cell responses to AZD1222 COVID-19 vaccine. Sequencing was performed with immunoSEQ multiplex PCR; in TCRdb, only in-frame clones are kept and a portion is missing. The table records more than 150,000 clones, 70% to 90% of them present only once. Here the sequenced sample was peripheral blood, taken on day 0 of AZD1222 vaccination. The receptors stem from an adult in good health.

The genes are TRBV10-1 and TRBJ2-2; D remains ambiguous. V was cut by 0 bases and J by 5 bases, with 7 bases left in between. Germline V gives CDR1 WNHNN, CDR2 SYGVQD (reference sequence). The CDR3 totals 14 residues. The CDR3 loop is CASSESLETGELFF. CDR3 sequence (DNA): TGCGCCAGCAGTGAGTCTCTAGAAACCGGGGAGCTGTTTTTT.

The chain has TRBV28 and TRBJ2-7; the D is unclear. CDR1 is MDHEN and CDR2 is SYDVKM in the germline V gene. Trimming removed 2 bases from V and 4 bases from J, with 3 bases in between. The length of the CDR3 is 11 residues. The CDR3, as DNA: TGTGCCAGCAGTTTAGCATACGAGCAGTACTTC. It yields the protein CASSLAYEQYF.

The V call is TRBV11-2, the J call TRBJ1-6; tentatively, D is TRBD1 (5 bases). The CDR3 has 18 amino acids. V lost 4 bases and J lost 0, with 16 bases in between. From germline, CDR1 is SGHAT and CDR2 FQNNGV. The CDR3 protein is CASSSHSGTSSYNSPLHF. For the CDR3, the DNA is TGTGCCAGCAGCTCTCACAGTGGGACGAGCTCCTATAATTCACCCCTCCACTTT.

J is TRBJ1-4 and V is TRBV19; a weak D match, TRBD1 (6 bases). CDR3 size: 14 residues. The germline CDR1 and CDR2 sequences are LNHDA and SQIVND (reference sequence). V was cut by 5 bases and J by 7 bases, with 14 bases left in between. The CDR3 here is CASSPGTLSEKLFF. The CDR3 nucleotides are TGTGCCAGTAGTCCCGGGACATTGAGTGAAAAACTGTTTTTT. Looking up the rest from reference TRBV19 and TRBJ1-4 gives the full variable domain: DGGITQSPKYLFRKEGQNVTLSCEQNLNHDAMYWYRQDPGQGLRLIYYSQIVNDFQKGDIAEGYSVSREKKESFPLTVTSAQKNPTAFYLCASSPGTLSEKLFFGSGTQLSVL.

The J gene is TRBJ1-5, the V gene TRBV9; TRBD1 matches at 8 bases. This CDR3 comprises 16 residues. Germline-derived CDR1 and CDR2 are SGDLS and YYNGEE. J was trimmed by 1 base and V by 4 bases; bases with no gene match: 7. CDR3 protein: CASSPGTGKSNQPQHF. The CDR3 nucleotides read TGTGCCAGCAGCCCCGGGACAGGAAAAAGCAATCAGCCCCAGCATTTT.

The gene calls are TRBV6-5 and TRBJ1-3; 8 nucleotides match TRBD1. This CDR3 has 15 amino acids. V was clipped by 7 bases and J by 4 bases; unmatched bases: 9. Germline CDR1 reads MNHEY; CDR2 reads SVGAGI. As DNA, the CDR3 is TGTGCCAGCAAAGGACAGGGAGGCGACGGAAACACCATATATTTT. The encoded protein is CASKGQGGDGNTIYF.

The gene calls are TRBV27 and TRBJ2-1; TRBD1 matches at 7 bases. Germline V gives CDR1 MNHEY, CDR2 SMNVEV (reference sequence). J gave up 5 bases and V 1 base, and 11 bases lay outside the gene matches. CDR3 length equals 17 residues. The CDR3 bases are TGTGCCAGCAGTTTATGGGCCTACAGGGGAGAGAACAATGAGCAGTTCTTC. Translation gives CASSLWAYRGENNEQFF.

The CDR3 region is CASSESWGVSGELFF. In DNA, the CDR3 is TGTGCCAGCAGCGAGAGTTGGGGCGTTTCCGGGGAGCTGTTTTTT. The chain recombines TRBV7-9 with TRBJ2-2; possibly TRBD1 for D (5 bases). This CDR3 has 15 amino acids. Per germline, CDR1 SEHNR and CDR2 FQNEAQ (reference sequence). Trimming removed 5 bases from V and 6 bases from J, with 16 bases in between.

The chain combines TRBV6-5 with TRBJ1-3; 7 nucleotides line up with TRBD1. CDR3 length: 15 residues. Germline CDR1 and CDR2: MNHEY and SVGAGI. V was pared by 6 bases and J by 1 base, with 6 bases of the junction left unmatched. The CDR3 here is CASRLQGVSGNTIYF. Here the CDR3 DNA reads TGTGCCAGCAGGCTCCAGGGGGTATCTGGAAACACCATATATTTT.

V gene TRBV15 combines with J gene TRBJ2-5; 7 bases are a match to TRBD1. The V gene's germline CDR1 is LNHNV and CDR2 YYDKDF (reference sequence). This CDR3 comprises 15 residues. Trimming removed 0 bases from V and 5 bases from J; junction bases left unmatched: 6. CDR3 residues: CATSRDRQGYETQYF. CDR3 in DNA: TGTGCCACCAGCAGAGATAGACAGGGTTACGAGACCCAGTACTTC.

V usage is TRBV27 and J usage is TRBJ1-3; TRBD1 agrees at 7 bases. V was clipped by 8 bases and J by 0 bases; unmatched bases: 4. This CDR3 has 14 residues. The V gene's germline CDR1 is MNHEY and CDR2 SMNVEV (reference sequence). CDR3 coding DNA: TGTGCCAGCGGAGGACAGGCCTCTGGAAACACCATATATTTT. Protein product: CASGGQASGNTIYF.

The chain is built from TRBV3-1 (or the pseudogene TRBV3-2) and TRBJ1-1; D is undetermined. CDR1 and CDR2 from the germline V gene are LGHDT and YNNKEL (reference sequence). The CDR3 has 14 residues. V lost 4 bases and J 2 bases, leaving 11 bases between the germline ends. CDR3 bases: TGTGCCAGCAGCCGTAACTGGGCCAACACTGAAGCTTTCTTT. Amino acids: CASSRNWANTEAFF.